This T cell receptor beta chain comes out of a study of shared clonotypes between healthy human individuals. In regard to this clone: Its antigen remains unidentified.

Every one of the donors was a Caucasian adult that lived in Nashville, Tennessee. General study points: In general, naive subsets displayed greater estimated richness than memory subsets did. Naive CD4 clonotypes were shared across a handful of donors at 4.5% to 6.5%.

The table came from immunoSEQ multiplex PCR; TCRdb's copy has only in-frame clones and leaves some out. The sample has about a million clones; about 74% are singletons. The clonotype comes from a man younger than 30 in good health. Source material: memory CD4+ T cells sorted from blood. Regarding subset: CD45RA-negative fraction.

CDR3 sequence reads: CASSHTGVYTGELFF. CDR3 DNA: TGCGCCAGCAGCCATACCGGGGTTTACACCGGGGAGCTGTTTTTT. The chain links TRBV4-1 to TRBJ2-2; D may be TRBD2 (5 bases). The V end lost 3 bases, the J end lost 3 bases, and 11 bases lay between the germline ends. This CDR3 has 15 amino acids. In germline, CDR1 is MGHRA, CDR2 YSYEKL.